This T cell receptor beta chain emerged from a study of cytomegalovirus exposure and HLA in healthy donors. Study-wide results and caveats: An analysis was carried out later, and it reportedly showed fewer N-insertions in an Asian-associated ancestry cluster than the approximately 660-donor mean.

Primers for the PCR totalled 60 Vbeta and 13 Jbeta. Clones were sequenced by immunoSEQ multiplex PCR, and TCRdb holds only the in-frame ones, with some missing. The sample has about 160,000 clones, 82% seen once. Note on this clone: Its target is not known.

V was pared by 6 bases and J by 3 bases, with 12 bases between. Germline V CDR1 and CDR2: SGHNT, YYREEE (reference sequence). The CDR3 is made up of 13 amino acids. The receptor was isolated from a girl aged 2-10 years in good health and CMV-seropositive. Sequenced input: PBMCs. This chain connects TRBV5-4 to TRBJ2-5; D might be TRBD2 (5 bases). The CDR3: CASTSGLEETQYF. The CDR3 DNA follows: TGTGCCAGCACCTCGGGGTTGGAAGAGACCCAGTACTTC. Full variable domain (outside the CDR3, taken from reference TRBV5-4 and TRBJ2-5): ETGVTQSPTHLIKTRGQQVTLRCSSQSGHNTVSWYQQALGQGPQFIFQYYREEENGRGNFPPRFSGLQFPNYSSELNVNALELDDSALYLCASTSGLEETQYFGPGTRLLVL.